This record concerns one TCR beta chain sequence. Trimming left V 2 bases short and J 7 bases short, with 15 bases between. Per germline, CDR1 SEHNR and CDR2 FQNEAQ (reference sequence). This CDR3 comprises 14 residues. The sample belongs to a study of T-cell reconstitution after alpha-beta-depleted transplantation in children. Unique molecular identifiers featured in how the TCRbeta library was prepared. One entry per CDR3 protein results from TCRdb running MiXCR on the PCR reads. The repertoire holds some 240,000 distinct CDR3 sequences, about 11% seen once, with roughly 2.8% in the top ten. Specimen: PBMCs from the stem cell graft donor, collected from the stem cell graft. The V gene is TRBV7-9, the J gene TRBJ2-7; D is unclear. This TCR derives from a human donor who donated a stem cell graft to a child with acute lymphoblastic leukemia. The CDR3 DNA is TGTGCCAGCAGCTTATTCTCGGGTCAAAGGGAGCAGTACTTC. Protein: CASSLFSGQREQYF. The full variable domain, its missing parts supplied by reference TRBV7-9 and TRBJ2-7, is DTGVSQNPRHKITKRGQNVTFRCDPISEHNRLYWYRQTLGQGPEFLTYFQNEAQLEKSRLLSDRFSAERPKGSFSTLEIQRTEQGDSAMYLCASSLFSGQREQYFGPGTRLTVT.